This T cell receptor (beta chain) is from a study of identical twins. TCRdb itself ran the 5' RACE reads through MiXCR, one entry per CDR3 protein. The data hold roughly 690,000 distinct CDR3 sequences, with roughly 6% observed a single time. There are many counts of this clonotype. Its antigen is unidentified. The CDR3 consists of 14 residues. V trimming: 4 bases; J trimming: 4 bases; junction bases outside the gene matches: 4. Germline CDR1 and CDR2: MNHEY and SVGAGI. Study conclusions and caveats: Cord blood beta clonotypes that were abundant carried fewer insertions, and memory repertoires showed no such trend. Conclusions relied on cross-sectional statistical analysis, not following the same donors. Within monozygotic twins, out-of-frame TCR alpha sharing was underestimated by the models.

The V and J genes are TRBV6-5 and TRBJ2-1; 7 positions agree with TRBD1. This TCR came from a man aged 18-30 years in good health. The sample comprised naive T cells sorted from blood. The CDR3: CASSLRGQYNEQFF. CDR3 nucleotides: TGTGCCAGCAGTTTAAGGGGACAGTACAATGAGCAGTTCTTC.